Listed below are T cell receptor beta chains from one sample, sequenced in a study of T cell changes during pregnancy in multiple sclerosis. Assay: immunoSEQ multiplex PCR; the TCRdb copy retains only in-frame clones and omits some. Counted here are around 46,000 clones, 75% to 90% occurring once; the ten biggest clones make up 6.5% to 9.5%. The sample here was CD8+ T cells from peripheral blood mononuclear cells, taken in the second trimester of pregnancy. Receptors originate from a female donor with multiple sclerosis, enrolled in a pregnancy study. Both conserved end residues are part of each CDR3. D genes are given only for firm matches. Part of the rows lack a size; the others show once, few, many or a class for expanded clones.

TRBJ2-3,TRBV7-8,NA,NA,TGTGCCAGCAGCTTAGCCCCTCTAGATACGCAGTATTTT,CASSLAPLDTQYF
TRBJ1-1,TRBV7-9,NA,NA,TGTGCCAGCAGCCCCAACCTCGGTGGCACTGAAGCTTTCTTT,CASSPNLGGTEAFF
TRBJ1-5,TRBV19,NA,NA,TGTGCCAGTAGTATGGGGGCCTGGCAGCCCCAGCATTTT,CASSMGAWQPQHF
TRBJ1-2,TRBV5-6,NA,few,TGTGCCAGCAGCTTGGCCCTGGGCAGCAGTAACTATGGCTACACCTTC,CASSLALGSSNYGYTF
TRBJ1-5,TRBV28,NA,NA,TGTGCCAGCAGTTTCATCGCGAGGAATCAGCCCCAGCATTTT,CASSFIARNQPQHF
TRBJ1-2,TRBV5-1,NA,NA,TGCGCCAGCAGCGAAGCCGGGGGTACCTATGGCTACACCTTC,CASSEAGGTYGYTF
TRBJ2-7,TRBV6-5,NA,NA,TGTGCCAGCAGGGGACTTGAGGATAACGAGCAGTACTTC,CASRGLEDNEQYF
TRBJ1-5,TRBV6-1,TRBD1,NA,TGTGCCAGCAGGTCCGGGACAGGGATTCATCAGCCCCAGCATTTT,CASRSGTGIHQPQHF
TRBJ2-7,TRBV30,TRBD1,NA,TGTGCCTGGGAGGACAGGGCAGGGAACACCTACGAGCAGTACTTC,CAWEDRAGNTYEQYF
TRBJ2-7,TRBV5-4,TRBD1,NA,TGTGCCAGCAGCTCCTGGGAGGGACAGGGCTCCTACGAGCAGTACTTC,CASSSWEGQGSYEQYF
TRBJ2-2,TRBV27,NA,NA,TGTGCCAGCAGGGGAGCGGGTCGGTCGAACACCGGGGAGCTGTTTTTT,CASRGAGRSNTGELFF
TRBJ2-5,TRBV19,TRBD2,NA,TGTGCCAGTAGTAGTATGGGACTAGCGGGGGAAGAGACCCAGTACTTC,CASSSMGLAGEETQYF
TRBJ1-2,TRBV5-1,NA,NA,TGCGCCAGCAGCTTGGAGCAGGGCTATGGCTACACCTTC,CASSLEQGYGYTF
TRBJ2-1,TRBV13,NA,NA,TGTGCCAGCAGCTTATCTCCGTCGTACACCCGCAATGAGCAGTTCTTC,CASSLSPSYTRNEQFF
TRBJ1-4,TRBV28,NA,NA,TGTGCCAGCAGTCCCTCGACAGCGAATAATGAAAAACTGTTTTTT,CASSPSTANNEKLFF
TRBJ2-2,TRBV18,TRBD1,NA,TGTGCCAGCTCACCACCTTGGGACAGGGGTCCCACCGGGGAGCTGTTTTTT,CASSPPWDRGPTGELFF